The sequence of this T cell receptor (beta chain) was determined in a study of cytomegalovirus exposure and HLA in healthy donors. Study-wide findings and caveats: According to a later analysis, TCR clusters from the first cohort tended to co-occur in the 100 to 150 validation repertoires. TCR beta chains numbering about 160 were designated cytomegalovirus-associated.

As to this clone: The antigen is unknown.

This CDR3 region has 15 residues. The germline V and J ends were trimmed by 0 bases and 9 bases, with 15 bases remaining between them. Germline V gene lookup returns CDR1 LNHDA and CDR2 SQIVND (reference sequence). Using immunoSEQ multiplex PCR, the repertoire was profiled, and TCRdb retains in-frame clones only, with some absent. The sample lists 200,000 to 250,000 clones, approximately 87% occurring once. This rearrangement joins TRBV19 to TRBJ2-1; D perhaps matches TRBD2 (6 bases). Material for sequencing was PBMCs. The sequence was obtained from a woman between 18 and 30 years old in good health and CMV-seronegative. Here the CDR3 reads CASSIETGVGREQFF. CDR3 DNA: TGTGCCAGTAGTATAGAGACGGGAGTGGGGCGTGAGCAGTTCTTC. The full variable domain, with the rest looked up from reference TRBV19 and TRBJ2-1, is DGGITQSPKYLFRKEGQNVTLSCEQNLNHDAMYWYRQDPGQGLRLIYYSQIVNDFQKGDIAEGYSVSREKKESFPLTVTSAQKNPTAFYLCASSIETGVGREQFFGPGTRLTVL.